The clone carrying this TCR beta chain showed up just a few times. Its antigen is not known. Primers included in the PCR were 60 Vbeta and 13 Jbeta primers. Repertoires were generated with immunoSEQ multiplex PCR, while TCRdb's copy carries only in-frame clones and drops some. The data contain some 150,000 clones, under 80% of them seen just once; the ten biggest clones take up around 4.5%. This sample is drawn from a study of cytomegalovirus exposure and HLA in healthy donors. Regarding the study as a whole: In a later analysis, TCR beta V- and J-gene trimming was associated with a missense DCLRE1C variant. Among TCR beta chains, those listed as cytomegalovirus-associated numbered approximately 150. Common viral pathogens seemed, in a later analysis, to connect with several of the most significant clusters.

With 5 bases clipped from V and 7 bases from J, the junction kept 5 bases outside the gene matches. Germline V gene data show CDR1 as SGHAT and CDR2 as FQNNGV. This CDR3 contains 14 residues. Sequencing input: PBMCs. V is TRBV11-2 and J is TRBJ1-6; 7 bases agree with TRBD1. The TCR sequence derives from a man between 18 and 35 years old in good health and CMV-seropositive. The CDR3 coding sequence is TGTGCCAGCAGCCTCATGGACAGGAATTCACCCCTCCACTTT. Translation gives CASSLMDRNSPLHF.